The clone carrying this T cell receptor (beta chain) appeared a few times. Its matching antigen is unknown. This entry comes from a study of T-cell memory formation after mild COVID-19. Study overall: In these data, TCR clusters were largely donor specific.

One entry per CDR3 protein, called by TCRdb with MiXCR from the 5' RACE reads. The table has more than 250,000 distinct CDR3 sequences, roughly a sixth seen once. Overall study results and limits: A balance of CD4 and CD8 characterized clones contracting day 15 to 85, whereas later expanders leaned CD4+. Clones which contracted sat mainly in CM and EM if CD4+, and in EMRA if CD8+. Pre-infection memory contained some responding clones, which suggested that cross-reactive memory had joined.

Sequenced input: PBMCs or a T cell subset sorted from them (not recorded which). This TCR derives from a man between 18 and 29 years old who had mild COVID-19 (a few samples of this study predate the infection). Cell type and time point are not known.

CDR3 DNA sequence: TGTGCCAGCAGCTTATTCGGGGGATTCACAGATACGCAGTATTTT. It yields the protein CASSLFGGFTDTQYF. The chain couples TRBV7-2 to TRBJ2-3, with D maybe TRBD2 (6 bases). Germline CDR1 is SGHTA and CDR2 is FQGNSA. The CDR3 is 15 residues long. Between the trimmed V and J ends, which lost 2 bases and 2 bases, there was a span of 11 bases.